Each of the 21 T cell receptor beta chains below was sequenced from the same sample in a study of shared clonotypes between healthy human individuals. TCRdb keeps only in-frame clones here, not all; method: immunoSEQ multiplex PCR. In the table there are about 580,000 clones, 98% of which are singletons. CD45RO-negative CD8 cells positively selected for CCR7 made up the naive population, which excluded terminally differentiated effector memory CD45RA+ cells. Sample: naive CD8+ T cells sorted from blood. Receptors were obtained from a man between 25 and 39 years old in good health.

This chain uses TRBV5-6 with TRBJ2-7; D remains ambiguous. The germline V gene has CDR1 SGHDT and CDR2 YYEEEE. This CDR3 comprises 13 residues. Trimming cost V 4 bases and J 7 bases, with 15 bases left between them. Here the CDR3 DNA reads TGTGCCAGCAGCGGGCCCCCTTCTGAAGAGCAGTACTTC. This sequence encodes CASSGPPSEEQYF.

V and J are TRBV6-5 and TRBJ1-2; TRBD1 matches at 8 bases. CDR1 is MNHEY and CDR2 is SVGAGI in the germline V gene. The CDR3 totals 13 residues. The V gene end was trimmed by 8 bases and the J gene end by 13 bases; junction bases not matched to a gene: 15. Written as DNA, the CDR3 is TGTGCCAGCCGGGACGGACAGGGTGTTTCATCCACCTTC. It specifies CASRDGQGVSSTF.

CDR3: CSVVLGQGLAEAFF. For the CDR3, the DNA is TGCAGCGTTGTTCTGGGGCAGGGACTGGCTGAAGCTTTCTTT. The chain is built from TRBV29-1 and TRBJ1-1, with D perhaps TRBD1 (5 bases). Trimming took off 4 bases at V and 6 bases at J, with 18 bases between the two ends. There are 14 residues in the CDR3. In germline, CDR1 is SQVTM, CDR2 ANQGSEA.

The V and J genes are TRBV5-1 and TRBJ1-2; D gene unclear. This CDR3 region has 13 residues. V dropped 4 bases and J dropped 6 bases, with 13 bases sitting between them. CDR1 and CDR2 (germline): SGHRS, YFSETQ. As DNA, the CDR3 is TGCGCCAGCAGCGCGCTTAGGGAGGATGGCTACACCTTC. It is translated as CASSALREDGYTF.

The rearrangement uses TRBV5-1 and TRBJ2-5; maybe TRBD2 (5 bases). CDR3 size: 14 residues. The germline V and J ends were trimmed by 7 bases and 0 bases, with 13 bases remaining between them. CDR1 SGHRS and CDR2 YFSETQ come from the germline V gene. Here the CDR3 reads CASGDPSHQETQYF. The CDR3 DNA follows: TGCGCCAGCGGAGACCCTAGCCACCAAGAGACCCAGTACTTC.

This clone was observed a single time. Here the CDR3 DNA reads TGCAGCGTTGAAGAGTACGGTGACAGGGGAGGAGATGAGCAGTTCTTC. This sequence encodes CSVEEYGDRGGDEQFF. This chain joins TRBV29-1 and TRBJ2-1, with 8 bases fitting TRBD1. CDR3 length equals 16 residues. V shed 0 bases and J 8 bases; nucleotides not matched to a gene: 12. Germline assignment: CDR1 SQVTM and CDR2 ANQGSEA.

The rearrangement joins TRBV5-5 to TRBJ2-7; D is unresolved. Between the trimmed V and J ends, which lost 0 bases and 0 bases, there was a span of 13 bases. The CDR3 contains 16 residues. Germline CDR1 and CDR2: SGHKS and YYEKEE (reference sequence). CDR3 sequence: CASSLAPKSHSYEQYF. The CDR3, as DNA: TGTGCCAGCAGCTTGGCCCCGAAGTCCCACTCCTACGAGCAGTACTTC. Supplemented by reference TRBV5-5 and TRBJ2-7, the full variable domain reads DAGVTQSPTHLIKTRGQQVTLRCSPISGHKSVSWYQQVLGQGPQFIFQYYEKEERGRGNFPDRFSARQFPNYSSELNVNALLLGDSALYLCASSLAPKSHSYEQYFGPGTRLTVT.

This sequence joins TRBV29-1 and TRBJ2-7; D unresolved. V lost 2 bases and J 6 bases, leaving 14 bases between the germline ends. Per the germline V gene, CDR1 is SQVTM and CDR2 is ANQGSEA. This CDR3 contains 13 residues. The CDR3 region has the DNA TGCAGCGTTGAAAAAGGGCGTGAGGCCGAGCAGTACTTC. Its translation is CSVEKGREAEQYF.

The chain links TRBV11-2 to TRBJ2-7; possibly TRBD1 or TRBD2 for D (5 bases each). The ends were cut back, 8 bases at V and 3 bases at J, with 17 bases in the middle. This CDR3 has 14 residues. Germline V lookup: CDR1 SGHAT, CDR2 FQNNGV. The CDR3 DNA reads as TGTGCCAGCGGGACCTCTGGACACCTCTACGAGCAGTACTTC. This gives the protein CASGTSGHLYEQYF.

The chain links TRBV15 to TRBJ2-1, with 7 positions matching TRBD2. The CDR3 is 16 amino acids. Germline CDR1 LNHNV, CDR2 YYDKDF (reference sequence). V lost 1 base and J lost 0; bases outside the gene matches: 3. The DNA of the CDR3 is TGTGCCACCAGCAGAGGGGGCGGGAGCTCCTACAATGAGCAGTTCTTC. Its translation is CATSRGGGSSYNEQFF.

V usage is TRBV2 and J usage is TRBJ2-1; a possible D gene is TRBD2 (6 bases). Trimming cost V 8 bases and J 4 bases, with 24 bases left between them. Looked up from germline, CDR1 is SNHLY and CDR2 is FYNNEI. The length of the CDR3 is 17 residues. The CDR3 region is CASSPWLREKSYNEQFF. The CDR3 DNA reads as TGTGCCAGCTCACCCTGGCTACGGGAGAAATCTTACAATGAGCAGTTCTTC. Full variable domain (remainder filled in from reference TRBV2 and TRBJ2-1): EPEVTQTPSHQVTQMGQEVILRCVPISNHLYFYWYRQILGQKVEFLVSFYNNEISEKSEIFDDQFSVERPDGSNFTLKIRSTKLEDSAMYFCASSPWLREKSYNEQFFGPGTRLTVL.

The chain carries TRBV5-1 and TRBJ2-7; the match to TRBD1 covers 8 bases. CDR3 length: 12 residues. The ends lost 4 bases at V and 5 bases at J; junction bases unmatched: 2. The germline V gene has CDR1 SGHRS and CDR2 YFSETQ. CDR3 amino acids: CASSTTGDEQYF. CDR3 sequence (DNA): TGCGCCAGCAGCACGACAGGGGACGAGCAGTACTTC. Supplemented by reference TRBV5-1 and TRBJ2-7, the full variable domain reads KAGVTQTPRYLIKTRGQQVTLSCSPISGHRSVSWYQQTPGQGLQFLFEYFSETQRNKGNFPGRFSGRQFSNSRSEMNVSTLELGDSALYLCASSTTGDEQYFGPGTRLTVT.

In this sample, this clone turned up once. The V gene is TRBV27, the J gene TRBJ2-5; D is uncertain. Trimming took 0 bases from V and 5 from J, leaving 10 bases between them. Germline V gives CDR1 MNHEY, CDR2 SMNVEV (reference sequence). CDR3 length: 14 residues. CDR3 bases: TGTGCCAGCAGTTTATCGATGCCAGTGGAGACCCAGTACTTC. Encoded protein: CASSLSMPVETQYF.

The rearrangement links TRBV13 to TRBJ2-1; 12 nucleotides line up with TRBD2. The CDR3 is 17 amino acids. The junction had 10 bases not matched to a gene; V was cut back by 5 bases and J by 5 bases. Germline-derived CDR1 and CDR2 are PRHDT and FYEKMQ (reference sequence). The CDR3 sequence: CASSPRLAGEINNEQFF. The CDR3 nucleotides read TGTGCCAGCAGCCCCCGACTAGCGGGAGAGATCAACAATGAGCAGTTCTTC.

The V call is TRBV28, the J call TRBJ2-1, with D possibly called TRBD1 or TRBD2 (5 bases each). The V end was cut by 11 bases, the J end by 3 bases, with 17 bases between. The germline gives CDR1 MDHEN, CDR2 SYDVKM. The CDR3 runs to 14 residues. CDR3 residues: CACRDEGNYNEQFF. The CDR3 region has the DNA TGTGCCTGCCGAGACGAGGGGAACTACAATGAGCAGTTCTTC.

The chain links TRBV6-5 to TRBJ2-1; 8 bases are shared with TRBD1. Germline trimming cut 5 bases from V and 10 bases from J; bases unmatched to any gene: 4. The CDR3 has 12 amino acids. Germline assignment: CDR1 MNHEY and CDR2 SVGAGI. The CDR3 is CASSQDREEQFF. CDR3 nucleotide sequence: TGTGCCAGCAGTCAGGACAGGGAAGAGCAGTTCTTC.

This clone occurred once. The chain combines TRBV5-1 with TRBJ2-7, with TRBD2 identical over 10 bases. V was clipped by 0 bases and J by 2 bases; unmatched bases: 5. The CDR3 sequence is 16 residues long. CDR1 SGHRS and CDR2 YFSETQ come from the germline V gene. DNA for the CDR3: TGCGCCAGCAGCTTGGGTGCTAGCGGGAGCCCCTACGAGCAGTACTTC. Translating gives CASSLGASGSPYEQYF.

The chain uses TRBV4-3 and TRBJ2-1; TRBD1 might be the D (5 bases). This CDR3 comprises 13 residues. Germline V gives CDR1 LGHNA, CDR2 YSLEER. Trimming shortened V by 2 bases and J by 12 bases, and 14 bases separated the two germline ends. The DNA for the CDR3 is TGCGCCAGCAGCCAAAAACGTGGGGCTGGGCAGTTCTTC. Translated, it gives CASSQKRGAGQFF.

The V call is TRBV5-6, the J call TRBJ2-7; D ambiguous. This CDR3 comprises 12 residues. V lost 2 bases and J 7 bases, leaving 10 bases between the germline ends. Per germline, CDR1 SGHDT and CDR2 YYEEEE. The DNA of the CDR3 is TGTGCCAGCAGCTTCGGTCCCCTTGAGCAGTACTTC. It translates to CASSFGPLEQYF.

This chain links TRBV28 with TRBJ2-1, with 7 bases that match TRBD2. The CDR3 extends over 15 amino acids. The germline V gene has CDR1 MDHEN and CDR2 SYDVKM. Trimming at V came to 5 bases and at J to 5 bases, leaving 9 bases not matched to a gene. CDR3 nucleotides: TGTGCCAGCAGTACCGTGACTAGCATTAACAATGAGCAGTTCTTC. This codes for CASSTVTSINNEQFF.

The chain uses TRBV11-3 and TRBJ2-7; D may match TRBD1 or TRBD2 (5 bases each). Per germline, CDR1 SGHNT and CDR2 YENEEA. The CDR3 totals 14 residues. Trimming stripped 5 bases from V and 3 bases from J, with 14 bases between. The CDR3 sequence is CASSGSGADYEQYF. DNA of the CDR3: TGTGCCAGCAGCGGTTCCGGGGCGGACTACGAGCAGTACTTC.